This TCR beta chain stems from a study of blood T cell repertoires in COVID-19. Across the study: The United States, Italy and Spain provided the acute and convalescent COVID-19 samples.

Assay used: immunoSEQ multiplex PCR; TCRdb lists only in-frame clones, some missing. The sample lists about 83,000 clones, approximately 80% seen once, with about 14% in the top ten. The germline gives CDR1 SGHVS, CDR2 FQNEAQ. With V trimmed by 4 bases and J by 9 bases, 7 bases remained unmatched. The CDR3 is made up of 14 amino acids. The clonotype originates from a woman aged 80 or over with acute or convalescent COVID-19. The sequencing input was peripheral blood. This rearrangement joins TRBV7-8 to TRBJ2-1; 9 bases map to TRBD2. CDR3 DNA sequence: TGTGCCAGCAGCTCCCTAGCGGGGCTGAGTGAGCAGTTCTTC. Its translation is CASSSLAGLSEQFF. Based on the CDR3 plus reference TRBV7-8 and TRBJ2-1, the full variable domain is GAGVSQSPRYKVAKRGQDVALRCDPISGHVSLFWYQQALGQGPEFLTYFQNEAQLDKSGLPSDRFFAERPEGSVSTLKIQRTQQEDSAVYLCASSSLAGLSEQFFGPGTRLTVL.